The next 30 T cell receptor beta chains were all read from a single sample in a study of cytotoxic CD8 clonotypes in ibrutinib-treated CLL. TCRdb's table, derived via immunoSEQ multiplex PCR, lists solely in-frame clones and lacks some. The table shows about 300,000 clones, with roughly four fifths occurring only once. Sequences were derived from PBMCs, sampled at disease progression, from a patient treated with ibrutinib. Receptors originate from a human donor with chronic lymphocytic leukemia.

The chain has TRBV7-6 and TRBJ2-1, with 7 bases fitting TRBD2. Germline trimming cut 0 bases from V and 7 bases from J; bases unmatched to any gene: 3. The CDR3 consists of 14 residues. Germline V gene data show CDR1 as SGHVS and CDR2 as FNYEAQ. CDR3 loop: CASSLAVSGNEQFF. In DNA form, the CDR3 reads TGTGCCAGCAGCTTAGCAGTTAGCGGGAATGAGCAGTTCTTC.

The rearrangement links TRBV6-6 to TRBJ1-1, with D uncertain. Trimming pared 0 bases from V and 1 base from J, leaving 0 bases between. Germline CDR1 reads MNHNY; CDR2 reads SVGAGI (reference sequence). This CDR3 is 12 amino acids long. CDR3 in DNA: TGTGCCAGCAGTTACTCGAACACTGAAGCTTTCTTT. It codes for CASSYSNTEAFF.

The CDR3 sequence is CASSPSAGGGYEQYF. CDR3 in DNA: TGTGCCAGCAGCCCCTCAGCGGGGGGGGGCTACGAGCAGTACTTC. The chain combines TRBV9 with TRBJ2-7; 10 bases line up with TRBD2. With 4 bases clipped from V and 3 bases from J, the junction kept 7 bases outside the gene matches. CDR3 length: 15 residues. Germline loops: CDR1 SGDLS, CDR2 YYNGEE.

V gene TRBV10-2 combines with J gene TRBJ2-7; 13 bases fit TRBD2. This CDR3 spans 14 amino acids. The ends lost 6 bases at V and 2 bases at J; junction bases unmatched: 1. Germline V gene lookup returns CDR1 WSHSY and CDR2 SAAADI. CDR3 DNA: TGCGCCAGCAGGGGGACTAGCGGGACCTACGAGCAGTACTTC. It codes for CASRGTSGTYEQYF.

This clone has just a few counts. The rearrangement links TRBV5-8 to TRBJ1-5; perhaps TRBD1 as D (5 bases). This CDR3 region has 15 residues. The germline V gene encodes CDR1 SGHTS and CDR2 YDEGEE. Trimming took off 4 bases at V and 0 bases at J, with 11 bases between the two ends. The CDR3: CASSPGTYSNQPQHF. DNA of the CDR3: TGTGCCAGCAGCCCCGGGACGTATAGCAATCAGCCCCAGCATTTT.

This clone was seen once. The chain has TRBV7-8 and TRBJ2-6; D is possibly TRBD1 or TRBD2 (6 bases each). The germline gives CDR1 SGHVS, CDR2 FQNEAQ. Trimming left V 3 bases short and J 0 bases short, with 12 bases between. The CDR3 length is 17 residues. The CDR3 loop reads CASSLSGAFSGANVLTF. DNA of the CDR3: TGTGCCAGCAGCTTGTCGGGGGCATTCTCTGGGGCCAACGTCCTGACTTTC.

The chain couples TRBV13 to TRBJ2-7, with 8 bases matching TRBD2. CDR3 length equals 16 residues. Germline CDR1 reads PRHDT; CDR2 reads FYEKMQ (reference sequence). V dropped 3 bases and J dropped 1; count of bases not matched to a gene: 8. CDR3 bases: TGTGCCAGCAGCTTGGGCGGGGGGCGGACATCCTACGAGCAGTACTTC. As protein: CASSLGGGRTSYEQYF.

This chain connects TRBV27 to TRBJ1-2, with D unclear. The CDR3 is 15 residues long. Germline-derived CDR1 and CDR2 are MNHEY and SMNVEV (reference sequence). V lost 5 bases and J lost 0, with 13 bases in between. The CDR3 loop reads CASSTHSDPNYGYTF. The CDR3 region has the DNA TGTGCCAGCAGTACCCACAGTGACCCTAACTATGGCTACACCTTC.

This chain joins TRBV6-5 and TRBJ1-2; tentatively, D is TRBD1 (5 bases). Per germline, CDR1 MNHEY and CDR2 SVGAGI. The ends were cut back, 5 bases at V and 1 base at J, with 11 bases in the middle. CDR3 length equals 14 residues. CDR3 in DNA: TGTGCCAGCAGTGCCGGGGCCCATAACTATGGCTACACCTTC. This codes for CASSAGAHNYGYTF.

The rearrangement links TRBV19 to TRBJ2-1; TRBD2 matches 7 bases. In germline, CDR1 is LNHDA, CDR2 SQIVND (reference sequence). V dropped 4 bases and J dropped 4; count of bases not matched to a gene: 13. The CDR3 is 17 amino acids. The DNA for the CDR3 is TGTGCCAGTAGTAATCCCTTACTAGCGAGGGTTTACAATGAGCAGTTCTTC. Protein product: CASSNPLLARVYNEQFF.

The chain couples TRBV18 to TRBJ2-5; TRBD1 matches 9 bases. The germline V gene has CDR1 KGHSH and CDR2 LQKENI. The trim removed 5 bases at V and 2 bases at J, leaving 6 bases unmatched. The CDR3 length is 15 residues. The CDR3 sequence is CASSTDRGVQETQYF. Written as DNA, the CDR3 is TGTGCCAGCTCAACGGACAGGGGCGTTCAAGAGACCCAGTACTTC.

This chain's CDR3 is CASSRTSGDSYEQYF. DNA for the CDR3: TGTGCCAGCAGCCGGACTAGCGGCGACTCCTACGAGCAGTACTTC. The chain is built from TRBV5-4 and TRBJ2-7; 10 bases match TRBD2. The V segment lost 4 bases and the J segment 0 bases; nucleotides outside the gene matches: 4. The CDR3 runs 15 residues. Looked up from germline, CDR1 is SGHNT and CDR2 is YYREEE (reference sequence).

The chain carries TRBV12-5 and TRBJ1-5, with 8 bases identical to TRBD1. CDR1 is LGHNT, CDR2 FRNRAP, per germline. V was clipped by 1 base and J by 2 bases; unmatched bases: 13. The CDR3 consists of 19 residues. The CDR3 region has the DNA TGTGCTAGTGGTTTGGCTTATCGGACAGGGCGAGAGGGCAATCAGCCCCAGCATTTT. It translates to CASGLAYRTGREGNQPQHF.

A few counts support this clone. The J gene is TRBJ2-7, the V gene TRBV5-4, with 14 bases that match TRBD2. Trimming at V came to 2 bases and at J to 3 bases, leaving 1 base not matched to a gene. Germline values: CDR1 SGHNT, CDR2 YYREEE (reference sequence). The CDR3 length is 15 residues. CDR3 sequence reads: CASSFGLAGGYEQYF. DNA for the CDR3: TGTGCCAGCAGCTTCGGACTAGCGGGAGGCTACGAGCAGTACTTC.

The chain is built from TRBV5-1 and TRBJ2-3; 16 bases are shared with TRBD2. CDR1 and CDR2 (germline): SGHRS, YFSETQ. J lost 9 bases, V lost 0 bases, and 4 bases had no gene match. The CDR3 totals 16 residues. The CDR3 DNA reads TGCGCCAGCAGCTTGGAGGGGACTAGCGGGAGGGCGACGCAGTATTTT. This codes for CASSLEGTSGRATQYF.

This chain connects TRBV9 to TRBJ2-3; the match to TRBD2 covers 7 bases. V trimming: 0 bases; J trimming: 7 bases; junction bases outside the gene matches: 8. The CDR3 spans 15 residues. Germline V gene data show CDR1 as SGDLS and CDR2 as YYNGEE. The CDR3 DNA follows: TGTGCCAGCAGCGTAGGCGGGAGCGGTTTAAATACGCAGTATTTT. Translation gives CASSVGGSGLNTQYF.

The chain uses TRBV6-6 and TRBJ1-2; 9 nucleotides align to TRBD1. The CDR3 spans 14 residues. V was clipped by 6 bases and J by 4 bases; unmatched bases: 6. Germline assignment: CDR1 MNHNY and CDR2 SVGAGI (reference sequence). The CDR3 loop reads CASSRTGEVYGYTF. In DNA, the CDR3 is TGTGCCAGCAGCCGGACAGGGGAGGTCTATGGCTACACCTTC.

CDR3 coding DNA: TGCGCCAGCAGCTTGGAGGGGACAGGGTTTAGGGATACGCAGTATTTT. It encodes CASSLEGTGFRDTQYF. The gene calls are TRBV5-1 and TRBJ2-3; TRBD1 agrees at 9 bases. Germline V CDR1 and CDR2: SGHRS, YFSETQ. The CDR3 consists of 16 residues. The trim removed 0 bases at V and 6 bases at J, leaving 8 bases unmatched.

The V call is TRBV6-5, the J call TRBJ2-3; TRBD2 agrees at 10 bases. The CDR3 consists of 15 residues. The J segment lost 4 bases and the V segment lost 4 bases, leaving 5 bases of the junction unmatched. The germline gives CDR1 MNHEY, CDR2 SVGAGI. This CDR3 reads CASSLKRGGADTQYF. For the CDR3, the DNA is TGTGCCAGCAGTTTGAAGCGGGGGGGCGCAGATACGCAGTATTTT.

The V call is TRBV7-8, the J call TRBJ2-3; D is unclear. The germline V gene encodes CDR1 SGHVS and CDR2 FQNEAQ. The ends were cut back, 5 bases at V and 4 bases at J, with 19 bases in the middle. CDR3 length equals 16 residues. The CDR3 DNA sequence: TGTGCCAGCAGCCCTCTGACTGGACGGTATTCAGATACGCAGTATTTT. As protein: CASSPLTGRYSDTQYF.

This CDR3 is CSVGGDRESSGANVLTF. Here the CDR3 DNA reads TGCAGCGTTGGGGGAGACAGGGAAAGCTCTGGGGCCAACGTCCTGACTTTC. The chain is built from TRBV29-1 and TRBJ2-6; 7 nucleotides agree with TRBD1. V trimming: 4 bases; J trimming: 0 bases; junction bases outside the gene matches: 9. In germline, CDR1 is SQVTM, CDR2 ANQGSEA. CDR3 length equals 17 residues.

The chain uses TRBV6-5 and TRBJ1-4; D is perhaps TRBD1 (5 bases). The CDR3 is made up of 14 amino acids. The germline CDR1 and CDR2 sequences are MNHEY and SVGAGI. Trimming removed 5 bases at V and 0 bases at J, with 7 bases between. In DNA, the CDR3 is TGTGCCAGCAGTGTGACAGCAACTAATGAAAAACTGTTTTTT. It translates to CASSVTATNEKLFF.

DNA of the CDR3: TGCGCCAGCAGCCAACTAGCGGGGGGCCAAGAGACCCAGTACTTC. Protein: CASSQLAGGQETQYF. The genes are TRBV5-1 and TRBJ2-5; 12 nucleotides agree with TRBD2. In germline, CDR1 is SGHRS, CDR2 YFSETQ. The CDR3 loop spans 15 amino acids. Trimming removed 4 bases from V and 1 base from J; junction bases left unmatched: 2. The full variable domain, its missing parts supplied by reference TRBV5-1 and TRBJ2-5, is KAGVTQTPRYLIKTRGQQVTLSCSPISGHRSVSWYQQTPGQGLQFLFEYFSETQRNKGNFPGRFSGRQFSNSRSEMNVSTLELGDSALYLCASSQLAGGQETQYFGPGTRLLVL.

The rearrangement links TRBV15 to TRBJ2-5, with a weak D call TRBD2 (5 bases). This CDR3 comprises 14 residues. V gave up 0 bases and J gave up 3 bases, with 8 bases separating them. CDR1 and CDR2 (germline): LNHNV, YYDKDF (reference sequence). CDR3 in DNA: TGTGCCACCAGCAGAGAGGAGGAAAAAGAGACCCAGTACTTC. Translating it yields CATSREEEKETQYF.

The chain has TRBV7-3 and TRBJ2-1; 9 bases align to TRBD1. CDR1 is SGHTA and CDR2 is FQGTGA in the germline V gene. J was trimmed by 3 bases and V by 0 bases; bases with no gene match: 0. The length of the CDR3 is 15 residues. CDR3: CASSLTGQGYNEQFF. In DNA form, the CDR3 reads TGTGCCAGCAGCTTAACGGGACAGGGCTACAATGAGCAGTTCTTC.

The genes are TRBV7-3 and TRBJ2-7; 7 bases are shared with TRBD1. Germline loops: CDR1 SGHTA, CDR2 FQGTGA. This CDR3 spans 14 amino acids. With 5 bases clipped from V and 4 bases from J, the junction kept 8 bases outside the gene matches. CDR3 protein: CASSPWDSYYEQYF. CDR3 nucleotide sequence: TGTGCCAGCAGCCCTTGGGACAGCTATTACGAGCAGTACTTC.

The CDR3, as DNA: TGTGCCAGCAGCTTGGGGGGAGGGGTGTACGAGCAGTACTTC. Protein: CASSLGGGVYEQYF. The V and J genes are TRBV7-2 and TRBJ2-7, with 7 bases aligning to TRBD2. Germline CDR1 is SGHTA and CDR2 is FQGNSA. The CDR3 length is 14 residues. After removal of 3 bases from V and 4 bases from J, the junction contained 6 bases not matched to a gene.

DNA for the CDR3: TGTGCCAGCAGCTTAGTGGCGGGGCCCCACAATTCACCCCTCCACTTT. This translates into CASSLVAGPHNSPLHF. The rearrangement uses TRBV7-2 and TRBJ1-6, with a possible D match to TRBD1 (5 bases). Trimming removed 1 base from V and 7 bases from J, with 14 bases in between. This CDR3 is built from 16 residues. CDR1 is SGHTA, CDR2 FQGNSA, per germline.

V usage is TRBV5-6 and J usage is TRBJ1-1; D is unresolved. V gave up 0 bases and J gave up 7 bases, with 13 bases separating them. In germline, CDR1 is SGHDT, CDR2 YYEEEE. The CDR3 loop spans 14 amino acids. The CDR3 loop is CASSLVGSSHEAFF. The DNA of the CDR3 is TGTGCCAGCAGCTTGGTGGGCAGTTCACATGAAGCTTTCTTT.

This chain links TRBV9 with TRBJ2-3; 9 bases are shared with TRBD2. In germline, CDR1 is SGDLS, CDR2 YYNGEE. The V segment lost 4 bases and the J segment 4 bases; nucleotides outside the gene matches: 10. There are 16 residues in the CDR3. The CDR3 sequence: CASSIDGGGAPDTQYF. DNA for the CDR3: TGTGCCAGCAGCATAGACGGCGGGGGGGCCCCAGATACGCAGTATTTT.